This T cell receptor beta chain was observed in a study of graft-versus-host responses after intestinal transplantation. Germline V CDR1 and CDR2: KGHSH, LQKENI. The CDR3 runs to 13 residues. Trimming cost V 4 bases and J 8 bases; bases outside gene matches: 2. Study observations and caveats: The recipient marrow held GvH clones, and some of them showed up first in ileum or blood.

Details on this clone: Its matching antigen is unknown.

The protocol was immunoSEQ multiplex PCR, while the TCRdb copy is restricted to in-frame clones and leaves out a portion. The sample carries around 54,000 clones, about 90% recorded once. This chain joins TRBV18 and TRBJ1-6, with 7 bases that match TRBD1. Sequenced here: PBMCs, sampled nearly 670 days after intestinal transplant. This TCR came from a human patient who received an intestinal transplant, so some T cells may come from the graft donor. This CDR3 is CASSQDRDSPLHF. CDR3 coding DNA: TGTGCCAGCTCACAAGACAGGGATTCACCCCTCCACTTT.